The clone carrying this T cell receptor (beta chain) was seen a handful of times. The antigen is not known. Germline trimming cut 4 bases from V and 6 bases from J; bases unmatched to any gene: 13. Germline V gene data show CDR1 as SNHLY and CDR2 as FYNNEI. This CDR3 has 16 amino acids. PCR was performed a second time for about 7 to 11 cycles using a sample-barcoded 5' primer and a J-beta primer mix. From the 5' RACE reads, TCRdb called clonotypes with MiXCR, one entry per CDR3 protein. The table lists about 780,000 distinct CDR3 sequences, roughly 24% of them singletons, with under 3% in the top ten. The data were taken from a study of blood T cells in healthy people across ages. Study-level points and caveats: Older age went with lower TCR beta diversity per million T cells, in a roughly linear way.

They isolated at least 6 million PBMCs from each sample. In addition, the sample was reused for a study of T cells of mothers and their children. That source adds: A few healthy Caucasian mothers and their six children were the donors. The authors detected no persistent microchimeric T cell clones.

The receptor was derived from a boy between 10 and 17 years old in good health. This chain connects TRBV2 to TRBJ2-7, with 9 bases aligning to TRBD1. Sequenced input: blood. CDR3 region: CASSGRWGQGSFEQYF. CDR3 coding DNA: TGTGCCAGCAGTGGAAGATGGGGACAGGGTTCTTTCGAGCAGTACTTC.